The 11 T cell receptor beta chains in this list originate from one sample, sequenced in a study of beta chain features in type 1 diabetes. Expressed TCRB transcripts were sequenced, since all the RNA that had been isolated was reverse transcribed. The table came from immunoSEQ multiplex PCR; TCRdb's copy has only in-frame clones and leaves some out. The data show approximately 160,000 clones, with just over 9% seen just once and under 2.5% held by the top ten. The sequencing input was central memory CD4+ T cells from blood. Every receptor here comes from a woman aged 18 to 35 in good health.

This chain joins TRBV25-1 and TRBJ2-1; TRBD2 aligns across 10 bases. There are 16 residues in the CDR3. Per the germline V gene, CDR1 is MGHDK and CDR2 is SYGVNS. V was pared by 5 bases and J by 9 bases, with 13 bases of the junction left unmatched. This CDR3 reads CASSPPGLAIIGEQFF. The CDR3 region has the DNA TGTGCCAGCAGTCCCCCGGGACTAGCGATAATAGGTGAGCAGTTCTTC.

The rearrangement joins TRBV9 to TRBJ2-1; the match to TRBD1 covers 10 bases. The CDR3 totals 16 residues. J was trimmed by 0 bases and V by 3 bases; bases with no gene match: 3. The V gene's germline CDR1 is SGDLS and CDR2 YYNGEE. In DNA, the CDR3 is TGTGCCAGCAGCGAGGGGACAGGGGACTCCTACAATGAGCAGTTCTTC. As protein: CASSEGTGDSYNEQFF.

This clone was seen a few times. This rearrangement joins TRBV29-1 to TRBJ2-5; weak D call: TRBD2 (7 bases). Germline CDR1 reads SQVTM; CDR2 reads ANQGSEA. This CDR3 comprises 14 residues. V gave up 5 bases and J gave up 5 bases, with 18 bases separating them. CDR3 coding DNA: TGCAGCGTTCTTGGGCGGGAGAGGGGGGAGACCCAGTACTTC. Translated: CSVLGRERGETQYF.

In the case of this clone: The same CDR3 also results from other DNA sequences found in this sample. CDR3 sequence: CASSQDSSYNSPLHF. The CDR3 region has the DNA TGCGCCAGCAGCCAGGACAGCTCCTATAATTCACCCCTCCACTTT. The chain uses TRBV4-3 and TRBJ1-6; weak D call: TRBD1 (6 bases). The CDR3 is 15 residues long. Germline V lookup: CDR1 LGHNA, CDR2 YSLEER. Trimming pared 3 bases from V and 0 bases from J, leaving 6 bases between.

The rearrangement uses TRBV4-1 and TRBJ2-3; 10 bases are shared with TRBD1. The CDR3 is made up of 15 amino acids. The ends lost 3 bases at V and 5 bases at J; junction bases unmatched: 5. The germline gives CDR1 MGHRA, CDR2 YSYEKL. The CDR3, as DNA: TGCGCCAGCAGCCATTCGACAGGGGGCCGAGATACGCAGTATTTT. It is translated as CASSHSTGGRDTQYF.

This sequence joins TRBV15 and TRBJ2-2; TRBD1 agrees at 8 bases. With V trimmed by 3 bases and J by 6 bases, 6 bases remained unmatched. This CDR3 spans 15 amino acids. Germline assignment: CDR1 LNHNV and CDR2 YYDKDF (reference sequence). The CDR3 region has the DNA TGTGCCACCAGCAGGGACAGGGACTGGGCCGGGGAGCTGTTTTTT. This translates into CATSRDRDWAGELFF. The whole variable domain, remainder taken from reference TRBV15 and TRBJ2-2, is DAMVIQNPRYQVTQFGKPVTLSCSQTLNHNVMYWYQQKSSQAPKLLFHYYDKDFNNEADTPDNFQSRRPNTSFCFLDIRSPGLGDTAMYLCATSRDRDWAGELFFGEGSRLTVL.

In this sample, this clone turned up a few times. The chain links TRBV30 to TRBJ2-7, with 12 bases identical to TRBD2. The CDR3 loop spans 12 amino acids. The junction had 0 bases not matched to a gene; V was cut back by 4 bases and J by 5 bases. Germline loops: CDR1 GTSNPN, CDR2 SVGIG (reference sequence). CDR3: CAWTSGGDEQYF. The CDR3 region has the DNA TGTGCCTGGACTAGCGGGGGGGACGAGCAGTACTTC.

The chain carries TRBV7-8 and TRBJ1-3, with no clear D. Germline CDR1 reads SGHVS; CDR2 reads FQNEAQ. This CDR3 has 16 amino acids. V lost 5 bases to trimming and J lost 0 bases, with 14 bases between them. CDR3 sequence: CASSASTRVSGNTIYF. CDR3 nucleotide sequence: TGTGCCAGCAGCGCCTCGACGCGGGTCTCTGGAAACACCATATATTTT. The entire variable domain, with the rest obtained from reference TRBV7-8 and TRBJ1-3, is as follows: GAGVSQSPRYKVAKRGQDVALRCDPISGHVSLFWYQQALGQGPEFLTYFQNEAQLDKSGLPSDRFFAERPEGSVSTLKIQRTQQEDSAVYLCASSASTRVSGNTIYFGEGSWLTVV.

V and J are TRBV27 and TRBJ2-7; possible D gene TRBD2, 6 bases. CDR1 is MNHEY and CDR2 is SMNVEV in the germline V gene (reference sequence). With 2 bases removed from V and 0 bases from J, the gap between germline ends came to 14 bases. This CDR3 is 16 amino acids long. CDR3 sequence reads: CASSLVGEESSYEQYF. The CDR3, as DNA: TGTGCCAGCAGTTTAGTAGGGGAGGAAAGCTCCTACGAGCAGTACTTC.

This rearrangement joins TRBV11-3 to TRBJ2-5, with TRBD1 matching 10 bases. The CDR3 is 14 residues long. Germline V gene data show CDR1 as SGHNT and CDR2 as YENEEA. Germline trimming cut 5 bases from V and 5 bases from J; bases unmatched to any gene: 5. The CDR3 sequence: CASSLTGGWETQYF. The CDR3 DNA sequence: TGTGCCAGCAGCCTGACAGGGGGCTGGGAGACCCAGTACTTC.

This chain joins TRBV9 and TRBJ1-1; TRBD1 matches at 7 bases. Germline V lookup: CDR1 SGDLS, CDR2 YYNGEE. V lost 2 bases and J lost 1; bases outside the gene matches: 2. The CDR3 spans 14 residues. The CDR3 bases are TGTGCCAGCAGCGTGGGACAGCGGAACACTGAAGCTTTCTTT. It yields the protein CASSVGQRNTEAFF.